The clone carrying this T cell receptor beta chain was seen a handful of times. Its antigen is unknown. This record comes from a study of vaccination and CD4 T cells after COVID-19. Study information: Once diagnosed, patients had post-COVID samples drawn a median about 110 days later (range 35 to 161).

Scientists ran DNA taken from cultured CD4+ T cells through the Oncomine TCR Beta short-read assay for sequencing. TCRdb processed the PCR reads anew with MiXCR; each CDR3 protein has one entry. This table holds about 20,000 distinct CDR3 sequences, 45% to 70% found once. The ends were cut back, 2 bases at V and 8 bases at J, with 15 bases in the middle. The germline CDR1 and CDR2 sequences are MNHEY and SMNVEV (reference sequence). The CDR3 spans 14 residues. Study outcomes and limitations: Median SARS-CoV-2-reactive clonotype numbers went up from around 20 to 38, but not significantly. In convalescent patients, a median about 86% of reactive clones appeared only post-vaccination.

Treatment defined: approximately 9-day PBMC culture with coronavirus spike peptide pools or control peptides (ViraFEST assay). ViraFEST expanded antigen-specific T cells with peptide pools, then sequenced TCRs. This chain uses TRBV27 with TRBJ1-2; no clear D. Sequencing was done on a sample of CD4+ T cells from blood, cultured in vitro. This clonotype was sampled from a human donor who had recovered from COVID-19. The CDR3, as DNA: TGTGCCAGCAGTTTACGGGTCGCACACCCGGGCTACACCTTC. Translated, it gives CASSLRVAHPGYTF.